The 18 T cell receptor beta chains in this list originate from one sample, sequenced in a study of blood T cells in healthy people across ages. Primers used in a second PCR of roughly 7 to 12 cycles were a sample-barcoded 5' primer and a J-beta primer mix. Via MiXCR, TCRdb re-called the 5' RACE reads, giving one row per CDR3 protein. Seen here are roughly 1.5 million distinct CDR3 sequences, 35% to 45% observed once, and the top ten hold about 4%. The sequenced material came from blood. The receptor source for this set is a young woman in good health.

V and J are TRBV3-1 and TRBJ2-3, with D possibly being TRBD2 (5 bases). CDR1 is LGHDT and CDR2 is YNNKEL in the germline V gene (reference sequence). V lost 1 base and J 0 bases, leaving 14 bases between the germline ends. The CDR3 totals 17 residues. CDR3: CASSQGGSIPSTDTQYF. Here the CDR3 DNA reads TGTGCCAGCAGCCAAGGAGGGTCTATTCCTAGCACAGATACGCAGTATTTT.

Comment on this clonotype: This may stem from a read error, because a much larger clone lies one nucleotide away. The genes are TRBV6-5 and TRBJ2-5, with no clear D. Trimming cost V 4 bases and J 5 bases, with 23 bases left between them. Germline V CDR1 and CDR2: MNHEY, SVGAGI. CDR3 length equals 17 residues. The CDR3 nucleotides are TGTGCCAGCAGTTGCTCAAGCCCGTCCCTGCGGTTGGAGACCCAGTACTTC. Its translation: CASSCSSPSLRLETQYF.

This clonotype came up a few times. The chain is built from TRBV27 and TRBJ1-2; a weak D match, TRBD1 (5 bases). Looked up from germline, CDR1 is MNHEY and CDR2 is SMNVEV (reference sequence). This CDR3 has 13 residues. The germline V and J ends were trimmed by 5 bases and 4 bases, with 11 bases remaining between them. The chain's CDR3 is CASSPRQPYGYTF. CDR3 in DNA: TGTGCCAGCAGTCCTCGACAGCCCTATGGCTACACCTTC.

J is TRBJ2-7 and V is TRBV7-2; D remains ambiguous. This CDR3 contains 15 residues. Trimming cost V 1 base and J 3 bases, with 13 bases left between them. From germline, CDR1 is SGHTA and CDR2 FQGNSA. The CDR3, as DNA: TGTGCCAGCAGCTTAGGACCGCGCCCGAACTACGAGCAGTACTTC. Translating it yields CASSLGPRPNYEQYF.

On this clonotype: It may be a read error: a sequence one base away is much more abundant. The J gene is TRBJ2-1, the V gene TRBV15; D gene uncertain. V was cut by 8 bases and J by 7 bases, with 18 bases left in between. CDR1 is LNHNV and CDR2 is YYDKDF in the germline V gene (reference sequence). This CDR3 has 14 amino acids. Here the CDR3 DNA reads TGTGCCACCGGCCCACCGGTGTCCTGGAATGAGCAGTTCTTC. The encoded protein is CATGPPVSWNEQFF.

This rearrangement joins TRBV12-3 or TRBV12-4 to TRBJ1-3; D remains ambiguous. V lost 6 bases to trimming and J lost 2 bases, with 8 bases between them. The CDR3 runs to 13 residues. The CDR3: CASRRAAGNTIYF. The CDR3 coding sequence is TGTGCCAGCAGAAGGGCAGCTGGAAACACCATATATTTT.

The genes are TRBV6-6 and TRBJ1-5; D gene ambiguous. Trimming stripped 1 base from V and 4 bases from J, with 11 bases between. The CDR3 totals 15 residues. Germline V gene data show CDR1 as MNHNY and CDR2 as SVGAGI (reference sequence). In nucleotides, the CDR3 is TGTGCCAGCAGTTACTACCACCGAGCTAATCAGCCCCAGCATTTT. This codes for CASSYYHRANQPQHF.

This chain connects TRBV18 to TRBJ2-6; 11 nucleotides agree with TRBD2. CDR1 is KGHSH, CDR2 LQKENI, per germline. The ends lost 4 bases at V and 1 base at J; junction bases unmatched: 6. This CDR3 region has 18 residues. CDR3 region: CASSLTLAGDSGANVLTF. As DNA, the CDR3 is TGTGCCAGCTCACTCACACTAGCGGGAGATTCTGGGGCCAACGTCCTGACTTTC.

This clonotype was observed a few times. A much bigger clone sits one base away, suggesting this may be a read error. V and J are TRBV28 and TRBJ2-5; D gene ambiguous. The V gene lost 5 bases and the J gene lost 5 bases, with 15 bases spanning the gap. The CDR3 totals 14 residues. Germline values: CDR1 MDHEN, CDR2 SYDVKM. DNA of the CDR3: TGTGCCAGCAGTGCCTCAGGAAGGTCGGAGACCCAGTACTTC. This encodes CASSASGRSETQYF.

The sample holds one count of this clonotype. V and J are TRBV6-2 or TRBV6-3 and TRBJ2-7; 9 nucleotides line up with TRBD1. The length of the CDR3 is 14 residues. Germline V lookup: CDR1 MNHEY, CDR2 SVGEGT. With 7 bases clipped from V and 0 bases from J, the junction kept 4 bases outside the gene matches. CDR3 loop: CASKSGQGSYEQYF. The CDR3 nucleotides read TGTGCCAGCAAGTCGGGACAGGGCTCCTACGAGCAGTACTTC.

The V call is TRBV7-8, the J call TRBJ2-2; TRBD2 matches 13 bases. The germline V gene has CDR1 SGHVS and CDR2 FQNEAQ. The CDR3 sequence is 18 residues long. V trimming: 3 bases; J trimming: 6 bases; junction bases outside the gene matches: 10. The CDR3 is CASSFMTSGRPGAGELFF. The CDR3 region has the DNA TGTGCCAGCAGCTTTATGACTAGCGGGAGGCCCGGGGCCGGGGAGCTGTTTTTT.

This clonotype was counted only a few times. This sequence joins TRBV6-5 and TRBJ1-1; TRBD1 agrees at 9 bases. Per germline, CDR1 MNHEY and CDR2 SVGAGI. The J segment lost 6 bases and the V segment lost 6 bases, leaving 8 bases of the junction unmatched. This CDR3 has 14 amino acids. The CDR3 DNA reads as TGTGCCAGCAGACCCGGACAGGGGTGGTCTGAAGCTTTCTTT. It translates to CASRPGQGWSEAFF.

The chain recombines TRBV4-2 with TRBJ2-7; D assignment may be TRBD1 or TRBD2 (5 bases each). Germline lookup yields CDR1 LGHNA and CDR2 YNFKEQ. The V and J ends lost 0 bases and 2 bases respectively, with 14 bases between them. This CDR3 region has 16 residues. The CDR3 DNA is TGTGCCAGCAGCCAAGATCGACAGCCCGGGGCCTACGAGCAGTACTTC. Its protein product is CASSQDRQPGAYEQYF.

This clonotype was seen a few times. This chain connects TRBV2 to TRBJ2-7; no clear D gene. CDR1 is SNHLY, CDR2 FYNNEI, per germline. This CDR3 has 12 amino acids. The V end lost 2 bases, the J end lost 1 base, and 3 bases lay between the germline ends. The CDR3 region has the DNA TGTGCCAGCAGTGAACAGTCCTACGAGCAGTACTTC. Its translation: CASSEQSYEQYF.

The genes are TRBV6-6 and TRBJ1-5; D may be TRBD1 (5 bases). This CDR3 is 17 amino acids long. Trimming cost V 0 bases and J 5 bases, with 17 bases left between them. CDR1 and CDR2 from the germline V gene are MNHNY and SVGAGI (reference sequence). The CDR3 nucleotides read TGTGCCAGCAGTTACTCGTTGGGAGGGCTGGGGGATCAGCCCCAGCATTTT. Its protein product is CASSYSLGGLGDQPQHF.

V and J are TRBV10-3 and TRBJ1-2, with D possibly being TRBD1 (5 bases). Trimming removed 5 bases from V and 12 bases from J, with 16 bases in between. This CDR3 contains 12 residues. Germline CDR1 is ENHRY and CDR2 is SYGVKD. CDR3 in amino acids: CAISFLEGWHTF. As DNA, the CDR3 is TGTGCCATCAGTTTCTTGGAGGGGTGGCACACCTTC.

J is TRBJ2-2 and V is TRBV9; D gene ambiguous. Germline-derived CDR1 and CDR2 are SGDLS and YYNGEE. Trimming left V 2 bases short and J 3 bases short, with 8 bases between. This CDR3 is 14 amino acids long. CDR3 coding DNA: TGTGCCAGCAGCGTGACACTTTACACCGGGGAGCTGTTTTTT. Protein: CASSVTLYTGELFF.

This clonotype has just a few counts. The V call is TRBV9, the J call TRBJ2-1; 7 nucleotides line up with TRBD2. This CDR3 contains 16 residues. Trimming at V came to 0 bases and at J to 4 bases, leaving 7 bases not matched to a gene. The germline gives CDR1 SGDLS, CDR2 YYNGEE. This CDR3 is CASSVVGGSGYNEQFF. The DNA for the CDR3 is TGTGCCAGCAGCGTAGTTGGCGGGAGTGGTTACAATGAGCAGTTCTTC.